The entry that follows covers one TCR beta chain sequence. Its target is unknown. A much larger clone differs from this one at a single base, so this may be a read error. The CDR3 regions of TCR beta were amplified from RNA transcripts. A first-round RT-PCR of the TCR CDR3 used the HTBI primer set. From the multiplex PCR reads, TCRdb called clonotypes with MiXCR, one entry per CDR3 protein. The sample has some 500,000 distinct CDR3 sequences; roughly a sixth are singletons. The data were obtained in a study of T cells in Graves' hyperthyroidism and ophthalmopathy. Notes on the study in general: Most thyroid clonotypes expanded above 0.001 appeared in blood too.

With duration under 3 months, ophthalmopathy was active: Clinical Activity Score at least 3, NOSPECS at least 4. Lactation, pregnancy, other autoimmune disease or uncontrolled infection led to exclusion of patients. Per germline, CDR1 SGHNT and CDR2 YENEEA. This CDR3 has 11 residues. The material sequenced was blood. This rearrangement joins TRBV11-3 to TRBJ2-3; TRBD1 aligns across 8 bases. This sequence originates from a woman aged 30 to 39 with Graves' ophthalmopathy. The CDR3 nucleotides read TGTGTCAGCAGCCAGGACAGGGTTCAGTATTTT. It codes for CVSSQDRVQYF.